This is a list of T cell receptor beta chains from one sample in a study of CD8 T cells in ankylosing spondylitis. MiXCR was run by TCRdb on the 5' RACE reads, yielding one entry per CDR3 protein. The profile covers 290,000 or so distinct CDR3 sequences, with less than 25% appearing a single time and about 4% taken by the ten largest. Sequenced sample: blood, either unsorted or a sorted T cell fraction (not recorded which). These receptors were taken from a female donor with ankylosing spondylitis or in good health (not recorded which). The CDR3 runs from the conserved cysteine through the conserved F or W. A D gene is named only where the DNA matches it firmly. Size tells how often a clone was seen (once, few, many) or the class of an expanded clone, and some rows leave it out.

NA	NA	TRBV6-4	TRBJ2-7	CASRIFEDLRGYEQYF	TGTGCCAGCAGAATTTTTGAGGACTTGAGGGGTTACGAGCAGTACTTC
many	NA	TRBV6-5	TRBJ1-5	CASSSKHGGGQPQHF	TGTGCCAGCAGTTCCAAACATGGGGGAGGTCAGCCCCAGCATTTT
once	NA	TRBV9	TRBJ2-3	CASSARTSTDTQYF	TGTGCCAGCAGCGCACGTACAAGCACAGATACGCAGTATTTT
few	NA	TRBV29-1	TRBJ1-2	CSVVDLTQHGYTF	TGCAGCGTTGTGGATTTAACCCAGCATGGCTACACCTTC
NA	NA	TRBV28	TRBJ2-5	CASSLRRALPEQETQYF	TGTGCCAGCAGTTTACGACGGGCCCTCCCGGAACAAGAGACCCAGTACTTC
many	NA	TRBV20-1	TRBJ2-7	CSARKAGSYEQYF	TGCAGTGCTAGAAAAGCGGGCAGCTACGAGCAGTACTTC
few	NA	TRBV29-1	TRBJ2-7	CSVSDGTYEQYF	TGCAGCGTATCGGACGGAACCTACGAGCAGTACTTC
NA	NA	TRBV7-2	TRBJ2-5	CASSLVVGQETQYF	TGTGCCAGCAGCTTAGTAGTGGGTCAAGAGACCCAGTACTTC
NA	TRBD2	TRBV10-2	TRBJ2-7	CASSESRAGGYEQYF	TGCGCCAGCAGTGAGTCTCGAGCGGGAGGCTACGAGCAGTACTTC
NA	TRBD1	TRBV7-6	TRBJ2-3	CASSYVRGDTQYF	TGTGCCAGCAGCTATGTCAGGGGGGATACGCAGTATTTT
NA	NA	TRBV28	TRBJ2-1	CASSFPLGEQFF	TGTGCCAGCAGTTTCCCCTTAGGTGAGCAGTTCTTC
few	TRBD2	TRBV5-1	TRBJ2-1	CASRTTSGAYNEQFF	TGCGCCAGCAGAACGACTAGCGGAGCCTACAATGAGCAGTTCTTC
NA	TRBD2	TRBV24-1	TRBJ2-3	CATSALLAGGTDTQYF	TGTGCCACCAGTGCCCTACTAGCGGGAGGCACAGATACGCAGTATTTT
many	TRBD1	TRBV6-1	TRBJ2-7	CASSRDRGNEQYF	TGTGCCAGCAGCCGGGACAGGGGAAACGAGCAGTACTTC
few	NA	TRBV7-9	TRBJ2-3	CASSQGGVGADTQYF	TGTGCCAGCAGCCAGGGGGGCGTTGGCGCAGATACGCAGTATTTT
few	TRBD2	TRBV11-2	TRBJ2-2	CASSLGGTSNTGELFF	TGTGCCAGCAGCTTAGGTGGGACTAGTAACACCGGGGAGCTGTTTTTT
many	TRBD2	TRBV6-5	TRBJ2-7	CASSYGGRAEEQYF	TGTGCCAGCAGTTATGGCGGGAGGGCCGAAGAGCAGTACTTC
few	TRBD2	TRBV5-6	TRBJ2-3	CASSLYGGTSGRYTQYF	TGTGCCAGCAGCTTGTATGGGGGGACTAGCGGGAGGTATACGCAGTATTTT
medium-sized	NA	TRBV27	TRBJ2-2	CASSLAGKTGELFF	TGTGCCAGCAGTTTAGCGGGAAAGACCGGGGAGCTGTTTTTT
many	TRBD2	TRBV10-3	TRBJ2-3	CATGLAETDTQYF	TGTGCCACCGGACTAGCGGAAACAGATACGCAGTATTTT
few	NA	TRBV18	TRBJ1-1	CASSPLGTEAFF	TGTGCCAGCTCACCACTAGGCACTGAAGCTTTCTTT
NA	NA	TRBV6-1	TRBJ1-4	CASSAPGLVSEKLFF	TGTGCCAGCAGTGCCCCGGGACTAGTATCTGAAAAACTGTTTTTT
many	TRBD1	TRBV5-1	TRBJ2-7	CASSPRRQGQDLHEQYF	TGCGCCAGCAGTCCACGGAGGCAGGGACAGGATCTCCACGAGCAGTACTTC
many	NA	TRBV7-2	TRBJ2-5	CASSLQTRATQYF	TGTGCCAGCAGCTTACAGACAAGGGCGACCCAGTACTTC
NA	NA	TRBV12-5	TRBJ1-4	CASGLGTENEKLFF	TGTGCTAGTGGTTTGGGGACAGAAAATGAAAAACTGTTTTTT
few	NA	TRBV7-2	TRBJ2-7	CASSLGPVSSYEQYF	TGTGCCAGCAGCTTAGGACCGGTCAGCTCCTACGAGCAGTACTTC
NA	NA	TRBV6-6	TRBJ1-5	CASTTRNQPQHF	TGTGCCAGCACGACGAGGAATCAGCCCCAGCATTTT
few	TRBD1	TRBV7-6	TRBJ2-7	CASSRGPDRTYEQYF	TGTGCCAGCAGCCGAGGTCCGGACAGGACCTACGAGCAGTACTTC
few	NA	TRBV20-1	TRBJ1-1	CSARAGGPEAFF	TGCAGTGCTAGAGCGGGAGGACCTGAAGCTTTCTTT
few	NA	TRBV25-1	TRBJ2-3	CASRKGDTQYF	TGTGCCAGCAGGAAAGGGGATACGCAGTATTTT
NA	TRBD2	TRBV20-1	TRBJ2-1	CSARELPHQREFDEQFF	TGCAGTGCTAGAGAATTGCCCCACCAGCGGGAGTTCGATGAGCAGTTCTTC
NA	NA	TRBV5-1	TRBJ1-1	CASSLEAGQNTEAFF	TGCGCCAGCAGCTTGGAGGCCGGACAGAACACTGAAGCTTTCTTT
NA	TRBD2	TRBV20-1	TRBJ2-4	CSARDLAGAKNIQYF	TGCAGTGCTAGAGATCTAGCGGGTGCCAAAAACATTCAGTACTTC
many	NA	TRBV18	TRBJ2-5	CASSPDQETQYF	TGTGCCAGCTCACCAGATCAAGAGACCCAGTACTTC
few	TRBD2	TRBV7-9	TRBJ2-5	CASSLTPLAGVETQYF	TGTGCCAGCAGCTTAACACCCCTAGCGGGAGTCGAGACCCAGTACTTC
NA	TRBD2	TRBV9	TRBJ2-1	CASSVSGSLYNEQFF	TGTGCCAGCAGCGTAAGCGGGAGTCTCTACAATGAGCAGTTCTTC
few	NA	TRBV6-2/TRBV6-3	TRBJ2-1	CASSYTILVLNNEQFF	TGTGCCAGCAGTTATACGATTTTGGTGTTGAACAATGAGCAGTTCTTC
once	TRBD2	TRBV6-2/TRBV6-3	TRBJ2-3	CASSSTFTSGIADTQYF	TGTGCCAGCAGTTCAACCTTTACTAGCGGGATAGCAGATACGCAGTATTTT
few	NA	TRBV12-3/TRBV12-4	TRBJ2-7	CASSLALRENEQYF	TGTGCCAGCAGTTTAGCGCTAAGAGAGAACGAGCAGTACTTC
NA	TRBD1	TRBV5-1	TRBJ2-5	CASSSPTGLRETQYF	TGCGCCAGCAGCTCTCCGACAGGGCTTAGAGAGACCCAGTACTTC
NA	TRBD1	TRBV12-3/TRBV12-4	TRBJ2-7	CASTSDREGYEQYF	TGTGCCAGCACCTCGGACAGGGAAGGTTACGAGCAGTACTTC